This TCR beta chain derives from a study of blood T cell repertoires in COVID-19. About the research overall: Nucleic acid was either cDNA or gDNA, and it came from T cells, B-cell-depleted T cells, or PBMCs.

The Seattle patients joined while their infection was active and were tracked longitudinally afterward. Trimming took 0 bases from V and 3 from J, leaving 6 bases between them. The germline gives CDR1 SGDLS, CDR2 YYNGEE. The CDR3 runs 13 residues. TCRdb's table, derived via immunoSEQ multiplex PCR, lists solely in-frame clones and lacks some. Found here are about 130,000 clones, more than 75% of them singletons; the top ten hold about an eighth. The chain couples TRBV9 to TRBJ2-5; weak D call: TRBD2 (6 bases). Sequencing used peripheral blood. This clonotype was obtained from a woman aged 70-85 years with COVID-19, enrolled during active disease. CDR3 bases: TGTGCCAGCAGCGTAGGGAGGGAAGAGACCCAGTACTTC. Its protein is CASSVGREETQYF. The full variable domain, in which reference TRBV9 and TRBJ2-5 provide the parts outside the CDR3, is DSGVTQTPKHLITATGQRVTLRCSPRSGDLSVYWYQQSLDQGLQFLIQYYNGEERAKGNILERFSAQQFPDLHSELNLSSLELGDSALYFCASSVGREETQYFGPGTRLLVL.